This T cell receptor (beta chain) was identified during a study of T cell responses to AZD1222 COVID-19 vaccine. Study-wide results and limits: Spike-wide vaccine-associated CD4 TCRs dominated at 160-218 and 743-854. In the spike-specific TCR repertoire, nearly half reportedly target unmutated variant regions. Once two AZD1222 doses were given, Spike-specific TCR breadth and depth went up. Clonal diversity was possibly underestimated; the donors were predominantly white British and more often female.

Clones were sequenced by immunoSEQ multiplex PCR, and TCRdb holds only the in-frame ones, with some missing. This table has some 120,000 clones, around nine tenths appearing once. The germline V and J ends were trimmed by 3 bases and 5 bases, with 11 bases remaining between them. CDR1 MDHEN and CDR2 SYDVKM come from the germline V gene. This CDR3 has 15 residues. For this clone: Its antigen is not known.

This sample comprised peripheral blood, obtained on day 0 of AZD1222 vaccination. This chain links TRBV28 with TRBJ2-6; D is possibly TRBD1 (5 bases). The receptor was derived from an adult in good health. The CDR3 here is CASSFGQGRANVLTF. In nucleotides, the CDR3 is TGTGCCAGCAGTTTTGGCCAGGGAAGGGCCAACGTCCTGACTTTC.